The rows below give T cell receptor beta chains drawn from one sample of a study of CD4 and CD8 cells across lung adenocarcinoma regions. TCRdb re-analysed the PCR reads in MiXCR, keeping a single row per CDR3 protein. The sample yields around 27,000 distinct CDR3 sequences, 40% to 60% seen once. Sequencing input: CD8+ T cells from the center of a lung tumor. The source of these receptors is a male donor with lung adenocarcinoma. The CD4 and CD8 labels of this study may be unreliable. Both conserved end residues are part of each CDR3. A D gene is named only where the DNA matches it firmly. The listing skips clone size in some rows; elsewhere it reads once, few, many or a size class.

D	length	V	size	J	CDR3	DNA
NA	17	TRBV12-5	NA	TRBJ2-3	CASGPPGSGLGADTQYF	TGTGCTAGTGGTCCTCCGGGCAGCGGCCTCGGGGCAGATACGCAGTATTTT
NA	15	TRBV3-1	few	TRBJ2-7	CASRRGPMSSYEQYF	TGTGCCAGCCGGCGGGGGCCAATGAGCTCCTACGAGCAGTACTTC
TRBD2	15	TRBV27	NA	TRBJ2-5	CASSPGTSGRFEQYF	TGTGCCAGCAGTCCCGGGACTAGCGGGAGGTTTGAGCAGTACTTC
NA	12	TRBV6-1	NA	TRBJ2-7	CASSEIGREQYF	TGTGCCAGCAGTGAAATAGGACGCGAGCAGTACTTC
NA	15	TRBV10-3	NA	TRBJ2-3	CAAGEGGRRTDTQYF	TGTGCCGCGGGGGAAGGGGGCCGACGCACAGATACGCAGTATTTT
TRBD2	15	TRBV12-3/TRBV12-4	NA	TRBJ2-3	CASSLTSGSGNTQYF	TGTGCCAGCAGTTTAACTAGCGGGAGTGGAAATACGCAGTATTTT
NA	16	TRBV6-1	NA	TRBJ2-3	CASSDAGLGVENTQYF	TGTGCCAGCAGTGACGCCGGGCTGGGAGTTGAAAACACGCAGTATTTT
TRBD2	16	TRBV6-1	NA	TRBJ2-5	CVSGGRGLRAQDTQYF	TGTGTCAGCGGGGGGAGGGGGCTCAGGGCCCAAGATACCCAGTACTTC
NA	14	TRBV5-1	many	TRBJ2-3	CASSQGAYPDTQYF	TGCGCCAGCAGCCAAGGGGCCTACCCCGATACGCAGTATTTT
NA	14	TRBV6-1	NA	TRBJ2-7	CASSDNLPPYEQYF	TGTGCCAGCAGTGATAATCTACCCCCCTACGAGCAGTACTTC
NA	16	TRBV6-5	many	TRBJ1-1	CASSYGGGWMNTEAFF	TGTGCCAGCAGTTACGGGGGAGGCTGGATGAACACTGAAGCTTTCTTT
NA	15	TRBV6-5	NA	TRBJ2-4	CASGSGMWAKNTQYF	TGTGCCAGCGGTTCGGGGATGTGGGCCAAAAACACGCAGTACTTC